One sample yielded the 21 T cell receptor beta chains listed below, sequenced in a study of blood T cell repertoires in COVID-19. Sequencing was performed with immunoSEQ multiplex PCR; in TCRdb, only in-frame clones are kept and a portion is missing. The repertoire has about 180,000 clones, approximately 80% of them found once; the top ten carry 13% to 15%. Specimen: PBMCs or T cells enriched from blood (not recorded which). The receptors derive from a man between 60 and 70 years old who had been exposed to COVID-19.

The chain recombines TRBV5-5 with TRBJ2-7, with D unclear. The V end lost 1 base, the J end lost 4 bases, and 12 bases lay between the germline ends. Germline-derived CDR1 and CDR2 are SGHKS and YYEKEE (reference sequence). This CDR3 has 14 amino acids. Written as DNA, the CDR3 is TGTGCCAGCAGCTTGCACGACCCACTATACGAGCAGTACTTC. Amino acid sequence: CASSLHDPLYEQYF.

This clone occurred once. The genes are TRBV12-5 and TRBJ1-1; TRBD1 matches at 8 bases. The CDR3 sequence is 17 residues long. Trimming removed 5 bases from V and 3 bases from J; junction bases left unmatched: 14. The germline gives CDR1 LGHNT, CDR2 FRNRAP. The DNA of the CDR3 is TGTGCTAGTGGTCTACAAGCAGGGGGCTCAGGGTACACTGAAGCTTTCTTT. This sequence encodes CASGLQAGGSGYTEAFF.

The chain has TRBV19 and TRBJ2-6; D not resolved. V gave up 7 bases and J gave up 1 base, with 5 bases separating them. Germline V gives CDR1 LNHDA, CDR2 SQIVND (reference sequence). This CDR3 is 13 amino acids long. The CDR3 loop is CASIESGANVLTF. In nucleotides, the CDR3 is TGTGCCAGTATAGAGTCTGGGGCCAACGTCCTGACTTTC.

The V and J genes are TRBV28 and TRBJ1-6, with D hard to call. CDR3 length: 14 amino acids. CDR1 MDHEN and CDR2 SYDVKM come from the germline V gene. Trimming removed 1 base from V and 7 bases from J, with 8 bases in between. The DNA for the CDR3 is TGTGCCAGCAGTTTATACAGAAAAAATTCACCCCTCCACTTT. Translating gives CASSLYRKNSPLHF. Based on the CDR3 plus reference TRBV28 and TRBJ1-6, the full variable domain is DVKVTQSSRYLVKRTGEKVFLECVQDMDHENMFWYRQDPGLGLRLIYFSYDVKMKEKGDIPEGYSVSREKKERFSLILESASTNQTSMYLCASSLYRKNSPLHFGNGTRLTVT.

This clone was counted at least ten times. This chain uses TRBV3-1 (or the pseudogene TRBV3-2) with TRBJ2-1, with 9 bases aligning to TRBD1. Germline V lookup: CDR1 LGHDT, CDR2 YNNKEL (reference sequence). The CDR3 sequence is 14 residues long. J lost 5 bases, V lost 3 bases, and 2 bases had no gene match. CDR3 sequence: CASSHRTGDNEQFF. In DNA, the CDR3 is TGTGCCAGCAGCCATCGGACAGGGGACAATGAGCAGTTCTTC.

Comment on this clone: The sample has other DNA sequences that encode this CDR3 too. The genes are TRBV5-1 and TRBJ2-7, with TRBD2 matching 9 bases. This CDR3 comprises 13 residues. CDR1 SGHRS and CDR2 YFSETQ come from the germline V gene. V was clipped by 4 bases and J by 1 base; unmatched bases: 0. The CDR3 is CASSLAGSYEQYF. CDR3 nucleotide sequence: TGCGCCAGCAGCCTAGCGGGATCCTACGAGCAGTACTTC.

This clone showed up just once. The J gene is TRBJ2-3, the V gene TRBV7-8; D might be TRBD1 (6 bases). The CDR3 has 16 amino acids. V was clipped by 1 base and J by 1 base, with 12 bases between them. From germline, CDR1 is SGHVS and CDR2 FQNEAQ. CDR3 DNA: TGTGCCAGCAGCTTAGGGCAGGGGCGGGGCACAGATACGCAGTATTTT. As protein: CASSLGQGRGTDTQYF.

This chain uses TRBV5-4 with TRBJ1-5, with 9 bases aligning to TRBD1. J gave up 5 bases and V 4 bases, and 7 bases lay outside the gene matches. CDR1 is SGHNT and CDR2 is YYREEE in the germline V gene (reference sequence). The CDR3 sequence is 15 residues long. The chain's CDR3 is CASSRGDREDQPQHF. CDR3 coding DNA: TGTGCCAGCAGCCGGGGGGACAGGGAGGATCAGCCCCAGCATTTT.

This chain uses TRBV18 with TRBJ1-4; 9 bases align to TRBD1. The germline V gene has CDR1 KGHSH and CDR2 LQKENI. The CDR3 runs 16 residues. V shed 0 bases, J shed 7 bases, and the junction held 6 bases outside the gene matches. For the CDR3, the DNA is TGTGCCAGCTCACCACCTCTGGGACAGGGAGGTGAAAAACTGTTTTTT. It codes for CASSPPLGQGGEKLFF.

The J gene is TRBJ1-1, the V gene TRBV29-1; tentative D call: TRBD1 (6 bases). CDR1 and CDR2 (germline): SQVTM, ANQGSEA. The V end was cut by 4 bases, the J end by 4 bases, with 16 bases between. The CDR3 is 14 residues long. CDR3 sequence (DNA): TGCAGCGTTGCCAGGGGCTCGTCGGGCACTGAAGCTTTCTTT. It encodes CSVARGSSGTEAFF.

The J gene is TRBJ1-2, the V gene TRBV7-9, with D possibly matching TRBD1 (6 bases). The CDR3 is 18 amino acids. In germline, CDR1 is SEHNR, CDR2 FQNEAQ (reference sequence). V was trimmed by 5 bases and J by 7 bases, leaving 29 bases between them. The CDR3 DNA sequence: TGTGCCAGCAGCCAGTTAACTTCGGACAGAGGGAAACTACGTGGCTACACCTTC. Translating it yields CASSQLTSDRGKLRGYTF.

The chain links TRBV5-6 to TRBJ1-2; the D is unclear. Germline V gene lookup returns CDR1 SGHDT and CDR2 YYEEEE. CDR3 size: 13 residues. V was trimmed by 4 bases and J by 0 bases, leaving 7 bases between them. In DNA, the CDR3 is TGTGCCAGCAGCCCCGTTGCTAACTATGGCTACACCTTC. Amino acids: CASSPVANYGYTF. Full variable domain (remainder filled in from reference TRBV5-6 and TRBJ1-2): DAGVTQSPTHLIKTRGQQVTLRCSPKSGHDTVSWYQQALGQGPQFIFQYYEEEERQRGNFPDRFSGHQFPNYSSELNVNALLLGDSALYLCASSPVANYGYTFGSGTRLTVV.

The V call is TRBV7-2, the J call TRBJ2-3; D call uncertain. Germline loops: CDR1 SGHTA, CDR2 FQGNSA. The ends were cut back, 5 bases at V and 4 bases at J, with 10 bases in the middle. CDR3 length: 13 amino acids. CDR3 sequence (DNA): TGTGCCAGCAGCCGCCAGACTGCAGATACGCAGTATTTT. Translated, it gives CASSRQTADTQYF. Full variable domain (outside the CDR3, taken from reference TRBV7-2 and TRBJ2-3): GAGVSQSPSNKVTEKGKDVELRCDPISGHTALYWYRQSLGQGLEFLIYFQGNSAPDKSGLPSDRFSAERTGGSVSTLTIQRTQQEDSAVYLCASSRQTADTQYFGPGTRLTVL.

J is TRBJ2-5 and V is TRBV19, with TRBD1 matching over 9 bases. The CDR3 sequence is 16 residues long. The ends lost 1 base at V and 4 bases at J; junction bases unmatched: 7. CDR1 is LNHDA and CDR2 is SQIVND in the germline V gene (reference sequence). CDR3 region: CASSIGMGQGAETQYF. DNA for the CDR3: TGTGCCAGTAGTATAGGTATGGGACAGGGTGCAGAGACCCAGTACTTC.

V usage is TRBV9 and J usage is TRBJ2-3; a possible D gene is TRBD1 (6 bases). The CDR3 is 16 amino acids. Germline CDR1 reads SGDLS; CDR2 reads YYNGEE. Between the trimmed V and J ends, which lost 2 bases and 7 bases, there was a span of 20 bases. The CDR3: CASSVEQGYVLHTQYF. The CDR3 DNA is TGTGCCAGCAGCGTCGAACAGGGTTACGTTCTTCATACGCAGTATTTT.

There are a few counts of this clone. This chain joins TRBV11-2 and TRBJ1-5; the D is unclear. The CDR3 contains 15 residues. Germline CDR1 and CDR2: SGHAT and FQNNGV. Trimming pared 6 bases from V and 2 bases from J, leaving 14 bases between. The CDR3 is CASSPSPGGNQPQHF. As DNA, the CDR3 is TGTGCCAGCAGTCCTTCGCCCGGAGGCAATCAGCCCCAGCATTTT.

The chain has TRBV27 and TRBJ1-2; TRBD1 agrees at 10 bases. The V and J ends lost 6 bases and 4 bases, in that order; junction bases with no gene match: 11. In germline, CDR1 is MNHEY, CDR2 SMNVEV (reference sequence). The CDR3 sequence is 16 residues long. The CDR3 DNA follows: TGTGCCAGCAGCCCTGCTAGACAGGGGGCGAGCTATGGCTACACCTTC. It codes for CASSPARQGASYGYTF.

The chain carries TRBV7-8 and TRBJ2-1; 11 bases line up with TRBD2. V trimming: 5 bases; J trimming: 3 bases; junction bases outside the gene matches: 9. The CDR3 loop spans 17 amino acids. Germline V gene sequence: CDR1 SGHVS, CDR2 FQNEAQ. The CDR3 nucleotides read TGTGCCAGCAGCCGAACCGGGACTAGCGGTAACTACAATGAGCAGTTCTTC. Translation: CASSRTGTSGNYNEQFF.

V is TRBV5-4 and J is TRBJ2-3; TRBD2 agrees at 7 bases. V was clipped by 0 bases and J by 2 bases; unmatched bases: 3. The CDR3 runs 15 residues. Germline V gene lookup returns CDR1 SGHNT and CDR2 YYREEE (reference sequence). The CDR3, as DNA: TGTGCCAGCAGCTTGGGTGCGGGAGACACAGATACGCAGTATTTT. It codes for CASSLGAGDTDTQYF. The whole variable domain, remainder taken from reference TRBV5-4 and TRBJ2-3, is ETGVTQSPTHLIKTRGQQVTLRCSSQSGHNTVSWYQQALGQGPQFIFQYYREEENGRGNFPPRFSGLQFPNYSSELNVNALELDDSALYLCASSLGAGDTDTQYFGPGTRLTVL.

V usage is TRBV7-9 and J usage is TRBJ1-1; TRBD1 might be the D (5 bases). The CDR3 consists of 15 residues. V lost 5 bases and J lost 3, with 16 bases in between. Germline V lookup: CDR1 SEHNR, CDR2 FQNEAQ (reference sequence). The CDR3 nucleotides are TGTGCCAGCAGCGACCGGACGTGGGGGGACACTGAAGCTTTCTTT. The encoded protein is CASSDRTWGDTEAFF.

This clone was seen a few times. The CDR3 DNA reads TGTGCCAGCAGCTCGGGGAATTCACCCCTCCACTTT. Protein: CASSSGNSPLHF. This chain joins TRBV5-4 and TRBJ1-6; D is uncertain. The CDR3 is made up of 12 amino acids. V lost 3 bases and J lost 7, with 5 bases in between. Germline V gives CDR1 SGHNT, CDR2 YYREEE (reference sequence).